The clone carrying this T cell receptor beta chain was counted many times. Antigen: not known. This CDR3 region has 14 residues. Germline values: CDR1 MNHEY, CDR2 SMNVEV (reference sequence). Trimming removed 7 bases from V and 7 bases from J; junction bases left unmatched: 4. The iRepertoire nested amplicon-rescue multiplex PCR amplified TCR alpha and beta CDR3s from RNA. Each CDR3 protein is one row after TCRdb ran MiXCR on the multiplex PCR reads. The table lists a few hundred thousand distinct CDR3 sequences, 35% to 45% of them singletons. The data stem from a study of glioma-infiltrating T cells. Regarding the study as a whole: Patients with low tissue-blood divergence carried a signature set of shared blood CDR3 motifs.

The sequenced sample was glioma tissue, nonneoplastic brain tissue, or PBMCs (not recorded which). The gene calls are TRBV27 and TRBJ2-1; 13 nucleotides match TRBD2. The TCR comes from a human donor with low-grade glioma or glioblastoma, undergoing nonglioma brain surgery, or in good health (not recorded which). CDR3 protein: CASNPGLAGNEQFF. CDR3 in DNA: TGTGCCAGCAACCCGGGACTAGCGGGGAATGAGCAGTTCTTC.